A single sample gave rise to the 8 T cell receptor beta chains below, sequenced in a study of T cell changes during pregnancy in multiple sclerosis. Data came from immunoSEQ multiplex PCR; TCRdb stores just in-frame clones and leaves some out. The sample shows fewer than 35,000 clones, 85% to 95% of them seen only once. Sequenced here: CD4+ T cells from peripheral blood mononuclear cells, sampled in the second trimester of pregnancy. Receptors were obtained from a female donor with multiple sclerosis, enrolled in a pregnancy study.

The CDR3 protein is CASSVVDSGISGNTIYF. CDR3 coding DNA: TGTGCCAGCAGCGTAGTCGACTCCGGAATCTCTGGAAACACCATATATTTT. V is TRBV9 and J is TRBJ1-3; D ambiguous. The germline CDR1 and CDR2 sequences are SGDLS and YYNGEE. V gave up 0 bases and J gave up 0 bases, with 13 bases separating them. CDR3 length: 17 residues.

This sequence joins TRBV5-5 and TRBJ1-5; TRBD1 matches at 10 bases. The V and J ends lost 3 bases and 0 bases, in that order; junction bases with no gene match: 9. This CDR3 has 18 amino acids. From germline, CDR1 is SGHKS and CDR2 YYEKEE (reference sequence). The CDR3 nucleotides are TGTGCCAGCAGCTGGGGCCGGGACAGGGGTCTTAGCAATCAGCCCCAGCATTTT. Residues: CASSWGRDRGLSNQPQHF.

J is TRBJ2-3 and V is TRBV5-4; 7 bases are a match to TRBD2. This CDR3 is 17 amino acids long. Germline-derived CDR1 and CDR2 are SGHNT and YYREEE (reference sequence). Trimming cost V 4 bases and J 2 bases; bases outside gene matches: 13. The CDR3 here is CASSQNSGFPSTDTQYF. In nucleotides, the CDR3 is TGTGCCAGCAGCCAAAATAGCGGGTTCCCCTCCACAGATACGCAGTATTTT.

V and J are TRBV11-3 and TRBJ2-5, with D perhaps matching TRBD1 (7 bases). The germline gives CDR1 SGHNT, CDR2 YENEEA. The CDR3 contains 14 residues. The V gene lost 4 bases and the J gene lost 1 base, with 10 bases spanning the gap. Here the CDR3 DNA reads TGTGCCAGCAGCTCCCAGGGGGGCCAAGAGACCCAGTACTTC. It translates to CASSSQGGQETQYF.

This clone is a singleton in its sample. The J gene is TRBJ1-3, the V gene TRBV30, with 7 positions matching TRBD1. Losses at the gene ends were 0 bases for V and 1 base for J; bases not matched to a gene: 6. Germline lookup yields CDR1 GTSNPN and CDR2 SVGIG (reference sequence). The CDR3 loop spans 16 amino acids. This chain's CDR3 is CAWSVAQGVSGNTIYF. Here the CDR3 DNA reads TGTGCCTGGAGTGTAGCGCAGGGGGTTTCTGGAAACACCATATATTTT. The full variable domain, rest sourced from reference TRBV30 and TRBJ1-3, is SQTIHQWPATLVQPVGSPLSLECTVEGTSNPNLYWYRQAAGRGLQLLFYSVGIGQISSEVPQNLSASRPQDRQFILSSKKLLLSDSGFYLCAWSVAQGVSGNTIYFGEGSWLTVV.

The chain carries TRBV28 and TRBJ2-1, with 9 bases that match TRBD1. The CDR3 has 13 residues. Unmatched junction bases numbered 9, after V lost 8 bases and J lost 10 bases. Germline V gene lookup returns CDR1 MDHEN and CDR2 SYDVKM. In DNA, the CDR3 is TGTGCCAGCCTGACCGGGACAGGGTTCGAGCAGTTCTTC. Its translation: CASLTGTGFEQFF.

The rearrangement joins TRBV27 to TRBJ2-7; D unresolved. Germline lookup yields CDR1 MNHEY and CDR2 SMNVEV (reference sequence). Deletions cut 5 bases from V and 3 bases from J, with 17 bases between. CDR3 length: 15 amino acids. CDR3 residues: CASSTLSVSHYEQYF. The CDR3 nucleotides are TGTGCCAGCAGTACCCTGAGTGTTTCCCACTACGAGCAGTACTTC.

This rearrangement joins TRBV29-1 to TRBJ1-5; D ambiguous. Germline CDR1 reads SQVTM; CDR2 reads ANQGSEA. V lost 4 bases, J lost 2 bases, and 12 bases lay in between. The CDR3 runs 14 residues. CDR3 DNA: TGCAGCGTTGCACCGGGGTTGGGCAATCAGCCCCAGCATTTT. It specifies CSVAPGLGNQPQHF.